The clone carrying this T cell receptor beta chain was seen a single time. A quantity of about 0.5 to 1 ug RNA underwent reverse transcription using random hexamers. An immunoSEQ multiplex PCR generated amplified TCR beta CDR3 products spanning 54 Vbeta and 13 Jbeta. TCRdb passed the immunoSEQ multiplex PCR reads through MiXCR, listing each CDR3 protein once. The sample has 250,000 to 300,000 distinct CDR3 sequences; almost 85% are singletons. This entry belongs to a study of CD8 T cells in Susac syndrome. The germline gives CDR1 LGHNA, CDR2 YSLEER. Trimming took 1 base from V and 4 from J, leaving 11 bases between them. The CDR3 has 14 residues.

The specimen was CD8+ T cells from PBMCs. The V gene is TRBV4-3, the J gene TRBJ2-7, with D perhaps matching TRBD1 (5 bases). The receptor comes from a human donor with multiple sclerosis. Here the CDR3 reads CASSQGQFSYEQYF. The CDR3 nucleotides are TGCGCCAGCAGCCAAGGACAGTTCTCTTACGAGCAGTACTTC.